The next 19 T cell receptor beta chains were all read from a single sample in a study of T-cell memory formation after mild COVID-19. One entry per CDR3 protein, called by TCRdb with MiXCR from the 5' RACE reads. The sample lists around 470,000 distinct CDR3 sequences, roughly 20% occurring once. The specimen sequenced was PBMCs or a T cell subset sorted from them (not recorded which). The receptors were sampled from an adult woman who had mild COVID-19 (a few samples of this study predate the infection). Cell type and time point are not known.

This clonotype was recorded a few times. This chain uses TRBV2 with TRBJ2-2; TRBD2 matches at 7 bases. CDR1 SNHLY and CDR2 FYNNEI come from the germline V gene. V dropped 3 bases and J dropped 0; count of bases not matched to a gene: 4. CDR3 length: 16 residues. This CDR3 reads CASSEGGRANTGELFF. CDR3 DNA: TGTGCCAGCAGTGAGGGAGGGAGGGCGAACACCGGGGAGCTGTTTTTT.

The rearrangement links TRBV29-1 to TRBJ2-1; tentative D call: TRBD2 (6 bases). Between the trimmed V and J ends, which lost 7 bases and 8 bases, there was a span of 27 bases. The CDR3 contains 16 residues. Germline assignment: CDR1 SQVTM and CDR2 ANQGSEA. The CDR3 spells CSARDSGRVGVYEQFF. The CDR3 nucleotides are TGCAGCGCTCGCGATAGCGGCCGAGTGGGTGTCTATGAGCAGTTCTTC.

The gene calls are TRBV4-3 and TRBJ2-3, with a tentative D call TRBD2 (5 bases). The germline V gene encodes CDR1 LGHNA and CDR2 YSLEER. With 0 bases removed from V and 0 bases from J, the gap between germline ends came to 19 bases. This CDR3 comprises 19 residues. CDR3 DNA sequence: TGCGCCAGCAGCCAAGAACCGCCTAGCTCCCGGGCTAGCACAGATACGCAGTATTTT. Translation: CASSQEPPSSRASTDTQYF.

The chain is built from TRBV7-8 and TRBJ1-2; 9 positions agree with TRBD1. The germline gives CDR1 SGHVS, CDR2 FQNEAQ. The CDR3 sequence is 15 residues long. V dropped 5 bases and J dropped 3; count of bases not matched to a gene: 7. Here the CDR3 reads CASSPSDRGDYGYTF. CDR3 bases: TGTGCCAGCAGCCCATCCGACAGGGGGGACTATGGCTACACCTTC.

The table lists this clonotype with a few counts. DNA for the CDR3: TGTGCCAGCAGCTTTATCCCAGGGTCAGGGAATGAGCAGTTCTTC. Amino acid sequence: CASSFIPGSGNEQFF. The chain combines TRBV7-9 with TRBJ2-1; the D gene is possibly TRBD1 (5 bases). Trimming removed 3 bases from V and 7 bases from J, with 16 bases in between. The CDR3 runs 15 residues. The V gene's germline CDR1 is SEHNR and CDR2 FQNEAQ (reference sequence).

This chain joins TRBV7-2 and TRBJ2-7; D not resolved. This CDR3 comprises 14 residues. The germline V gene encodes CDR1 SGHTA and CDR2 FQGNSA. Trimming cost V 1 base and J 2 bases, with 9 bases left between them. DNA of the CDR3: TGTGCCAGCAGCTTAGATCTGGGTACCTACGAGCAGTACTTC. Its protein product is CASSLDLGTYEQYF.

J is TRBJ2-5 and V is TRBV5-1; tentatively, D is TRBD1 (5 bases). This CDR3 has 16 amino acids. In germline, CDR1 is SGHRS, CDR2 YFSETQ. V shed 1 base and J shed 1 base, with 14 bases lying between them. DNA for the CDR3: TGCGCCAGCAGCTTGAGGGCGACAGTAGGCCAAGAGACCCAGTACTTC. This codes for CASSLRATVGQETQYF.

This clonotype was seen only a few times. This chain links TRBV10-3 with TRBJ2-1, with D possibly TRBD2 on 5 matching bases. Trimming cost V 3 bases and J 9 bases, with 15 bases left between them. Germline values: CDR1 ENHRY, CDR2 SYGVKD. The length of the CDR3 is 14 residues. CDR3 sequence: CAISELKKGAEQFF. The CDR3 coding sequence is TGTGCCATCAGTGAATTAAAAAAGGGAGCTGAGCAGTTCTTC.

This chain links TRBV6-1 with TRBJ2-7, with 14 bases aligning to TRBD2. The germline V gene has CDR1 MNHNS and CDR2 SASEGT. V shed 7 bases and J 3 bases; nucleotides not matched to a gene: 11. The CDR3 consists of 17 residues. CDR3: CASIPGLAGARLYEQYF. CDR3 bases: TGTGCCAGCATCCCGGGACTAGCGGGGGCGAGACTCTACGAGCAGTACTTC.

V gene TRBV12-3 or TRBV12-4 combines with J gene TRBJ2-1; either TRBD1 or TRBD2 may supply D (5 bases each). Between the trimmed V and J ends, which lost 7 bases and 0 bases, there was a span of 19 bases. The length of the CDR3 is 17 residues. CDR3 nucleotide sequence: TGTGCCAGCACCCCTACTAGGGGTGTAAGCTCCTACAATGAGCAGTTCTTC. It yields the protein CASTPTRGVSSYNEQFF.

This clonotype was counted a few times. The genes are TRBV5-1 and TRBJ2-7, with D tentatively TRBD1 (6 bases). V shed 6 bases and J shed 4 bases, with 17 bases lying between them. This CDR3 comprises 14 residues. CDR1 is SGHRS and CDR2 is YFSETQ in the germline V gene. CDR3 DNA sequence: TGCGCCAGCACCGAACGGACAGACGGGTACGAGCAGTACTTC. This codes for CASTERTDGYEQYF.

This clonotype was counted between two and nine times. This chain links TRBV7-2 with TRBJ2-7; 7 bases fit TRBD1. The junction had 4 bases not matched to a gene; V was cut back by 1 base and J by 4 bases. CDR1 is SGHTA and CDR2 is FQGNSA in the germline V gene. CDR3 length: 14 amino acids. CDR3 region: CASSLGDSVYEQYF. The DNA for the CDR3 is TGTGCCAGCAGCTTAGGGGACAGCGTTTACGAGCAGTACTTC. The complete variable domain, with remaining parts taken from reference TRBV7-2 and TRBJ2-7, reads GAGVSQSPSNKVTEKGKDVELRCDPISGHTALYWYRQSLGQGLEFLIYFQGNSAPDKSGLPSDRFSAERTGGSVSTLTIQRTQQEDSAVYLCASSLGDSVYEQYFGPGTRLTVT.

This clonotype was detected a few times. The rearrangement joins TRBV7-8 to TRBJ2-7; 7 bases are shared with TRBD1. Per the germline V gene, CDR1 is SGHVS and CDR2 is FQNEAQ. V lost 2 bases and J lost 1; bases outside the gene matches: 5. CDR3 size: 15 residues. The CDR3, as DNA: TGTGCCAGCAGCTTACAGGGGGTAGTTTCCTACGAGCAGTACTTC. It codes for CASSLQGVVSYEQYF.

This clonotype came up a few times. The chain employs TRBV15 and TRBJ2-5; 7 nucleotides match TRBD2. The CDR3 covers 16 residues. Germline CDR1 reads LNHNV; CDR2 reads YYDKDF (reference sequence). J lost 2 bases, V lost 1 base, and 7 bases had no gene match. The CDR3, as DNA: TGTGCCACCAGCAGAGGGGGGGGAGCGGGACAAGAGACCCAGTACTTC. It yields the protein CATSRGGGAGQETQYF. The variable domain in full, with the rest retrieved from reference TRBV15 and TRBJ2-5, is DAMVIQNPRYQVTQFGKPVTLSCSQTLNHNVMYWYQQKSSQAPKLLFHYYDKDFNNEADTPDNFQSRRPNTSFCFLDIRSPGLGDTAMYLCATSRGGGAGQETQYFGPGTRLLVL.

The rearrangement joins TRBV5-8 to TRBJ2-1; TRBD2 matches 11 bases. The trim removed 1 base at V and 8 bases at J, leaving 2 bases unmatched. Germline V gene data show CDR1 as SGHTS and CDR2 as YDEGEE. The CDR3 totals 14 residues. The CDR3 loop reads CASSLTSGSDEQFF. CDR3 DNA: TGTGCCAGCAGCTTGACTAGCGGGAGCGATGAGCAGTTCTTC. Full variable domain (remainder filled in from reference TRBV5-8 and TRBJ2-1): EAGVTQSPTHLIKTRGQQATLRCSPISGHTSVYWYQQALGLGLQFLLWYDEGEERNRGNFPPRFSGRQFPNYSSELNVNALELEDSALYLCASSLTSGSDEQFFGPGTRLTVL.

This clonotype was seen a handful of times. V is TRBV13 and J is TRBJ1-2; possibly TRBD1 for D (6 bases). The CDR3 extends over 15 amino acids. With 4 bases removed from V and 6 bases from J, the gap between germline ends came to 18 bases. Germline CDR1 is PRHDT and CDR2 is FYEKMQ (reference sequence). DNA of the CDR3: TGTGCCAGCAGCTCGACAGGCGAAGGATTGGATGGCTACACCTTC. Amino acid sequence: CASSSTGEGLDGYTF.

The chain couples TRBV4-3 to TRBJ2-1; 7 bases are a match to TRBD2. Germline CDR1 reads LGHNA; CDR2 reads YSLEER. After removal of 2 bases from V and 4 bases from J, the junction contained 8 bases not matched to a gene. CDR3 length equals 16 residues. The CDR3, as DNA: TGCGCCAGCAGCCAAAAAACTAGCGCGACGTACAATGAGCAGTTCTTC. As protein: CASSQKTSATYNEQFF.

This clonotype was recorded a few times. This chain connects TRBV20-1 to TRBJ1-5; D uncertain. The CDR3 covers 12 residues. Germline-derived CDR1 and CDR2 are DFQATT and SNEGSKA (reference sequence). Between the trimmed V and J ends, which lost 6 bases and 0 bases, there was a span of 6 bases. The CDR3 bases are TGCAGTGCGGCCAGTAGCAATCAGCCCCAGCATTTT. Translated, it gives CSAASSNQPQHF.

In this sample, this clonotype turned up a few times. CDR3 sequence (DNA): TGCGCCAGCAGCCCGGGGTACAACACTGAAGCTTTCTTT. It translates to CASSPGYNTEAFF. This chain uses TRBV5-1 with TRBJ1-1, with no clear D. Trimming shortened V by 4 bases and J by 2 bases, and 9 bases separated the two germline ends. This CDR3 spans 13 amino acids. Germline-derived CDR1 and CDR2 are SGHRS and YFSETQ.